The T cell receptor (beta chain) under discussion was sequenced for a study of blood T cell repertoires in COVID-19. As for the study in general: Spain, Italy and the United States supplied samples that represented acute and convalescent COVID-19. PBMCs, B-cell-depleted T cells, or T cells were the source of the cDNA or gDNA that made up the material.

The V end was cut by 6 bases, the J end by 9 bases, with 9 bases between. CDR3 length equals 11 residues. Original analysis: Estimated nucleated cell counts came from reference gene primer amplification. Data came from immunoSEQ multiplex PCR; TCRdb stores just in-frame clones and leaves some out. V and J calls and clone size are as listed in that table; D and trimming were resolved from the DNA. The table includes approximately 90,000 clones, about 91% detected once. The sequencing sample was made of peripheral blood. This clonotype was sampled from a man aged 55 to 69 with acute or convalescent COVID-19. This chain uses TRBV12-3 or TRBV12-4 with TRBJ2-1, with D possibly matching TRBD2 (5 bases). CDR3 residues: CASRSEGEQFF. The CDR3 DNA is TGTGCCAGCAGGAGCGAGGGTGAGCAGTTCTTC.